These T cell receptor beta chains were read from a single sample in a study of beta chain features in type 1 diabetes. TCRdb's table, derived via immunoSEQ multiplex PCR, lists solely in-frame clones and lacks some. In the table there are almost 350,000 clones, 9.3% of which are singletons. Sequenced: central memory CD4+ T cells from blood. The receptors originated from a man between 25 and 39 years old with type 1 diabetes. CDR3s include the opening cysteine and the closing phenylalanine or tryptophan. The listing skips clone size in some rows; elsewhere it reads once, few, many or a size class.

TRBV29-1 few CSVVELAGVRVETQYF
TRBV10-3 few CAISDARESADTQYF
TRBV5-1 . CASSLQGDGYTF
TRBV5-1 . CASSLTGQNTEAFF
TRBV9 . CASRAGGLGTIYF
TRBV21-1 few CASSTYTGPNSPLHF
TRBV7-9 few CASSSTGIQSTDTQYF
TRBV29-1 few CSVEIQDNYGYTF
TRBV6-5 . CASSYQASRSYEQYF
TRBV30 few CAWSLTGSQETQYF
TRBV5-1 . CASSLSDYNEQFF
TRBV5-6 . CASSLLAGGTKYF
TRBV5-4 . CASSFGQTSETQYF
TRBV12-5 many CASGVSGAINEQFF
TRBV4-1 . CASSQDKWAGAAYEQYF
TRBV28 . CASSTEETQYF
TRBV9 . CASSETDTDSPLHF
TRBV27 few CASSRGHPLNQPQHF
TRBV6-5 . CASSRQIYNSPLHF
TRBV18 . CASSPTGGNTEAFF
TRBV7-2 . CASSLWTGAAQPQHF
TRBV25-1 . CASSDSGSLSYEQYF
TRBV2 . CASSGGQGVHETQYF
TRBV6-5 . CASRTRTGGNYGYTF
TRBV6-1 . CASRKVAYFEQYF
TRBV6-5 . CASSSRSGANVLTF
TRBV25-1 few CASRQVSSYEQYF
TRBV2 . CASSELRNTEAFF
TRBV15 . CATARGYEQYF
TRBV4-1 . CASSLGVDGETQYF
TRBV10-3 few CAISEARDVFTEAFF
TRBV18 . CASSQAATGVTEAFF
TRBV4-3 . CASSQESPNSYNEQFF
TRBV19 many CASSIRGLSSYNEQFF
TRBV7-2 many CASSYKQGSIQYF
TRBV21-1 few CASRARISGDRVPYEQYF
TRBV27 few CASSLKTNLRGNEQFF
TRBV21-1 few CASSKGDGATRGYTF
TRBV5-6 . CASSFGPEAFF
TRBV5-4 few CASSLPDKDAQYF
TRBV19 few CASGHRNTEAFF
TRBV5-1 once CASSPEAGGRGDTQYF
TRBV10-3 . CAISDPGIMNTEAFF
TRBV14 . CASSHRRGGSYEQYF
TRBV7-9 . CASSQDRERQPQHF
TRBV28 . CASSLGQEYEQYF
TRBV4-3 few CASSPAHRGPSSEQYF
TRBV7-9 few CASSKTERIEAFF
TRBV7-9 . CASSLGIGINYGYTF
TRBV5-6 . CASSFGGKGTEAFF
TRBV30 once CAWSYRGGYGYTF
TRBV4-1 . CASSHPDLRYSNQPQHF